This is a list of T cell receptor beta chains from one sample in a study of blood T cell repertoires in COVID-19. Assay used: immunoSEQ multiplex PCR; TCRdb lists only in-frame clones, some missing. The table lists around 62,000 clones, roughly 80% of them singletons. Sequencing used peripheral blood. The receptors were sampled from a man aged 45-65 years with active COVID-19. Both conserved end residues are part of each CDR3. The D gene is left open where the match is weak.

d_gene: .; j_gene: TRBJ2-1; v_gene: TRBV5-4; CDR3aa: CASSRNPGDGYNEQFF
d_gene: TRBD2; j_gene: TRBJ2-1; v_gene: TRBV4-2; CDR3aa: CASTLAGGVNEQFF
d_gene: TRBD2; j_gene: TRBJ2-7; v_gene: TRBV7-6; CDR3aa: CASSPRAGGLYEQYF
d_gene: .; j_gene: TRBJ2-2; v_gene: TRBV5-1; CDR3aa: CASSSEPVAAGELFF
d_gene: TRBD1; j_gene: TRBJ2-7; v_gene: TRBV7-2; CDR3aa: CASSLAGTGYYEQYF
d_gene: TRBD2; j_gene: TRBJ2-2; v_gene: TRBV7-9; CDR3aa: CASSRAGGRSGELFF
d_gene: TRBD1; j_gene: TRBJ2-7; v_gene: TRBV10-3; CDR3aa: CAIRGRDSLSSYEQYF
d_gene: .; j_gene: TRBJ2-3; v_gene: TRBV7-9; CDR3aa: CASVGRGAADTQYF
d_gene: TRBD1; j_gene: TRBJ1-5; v_gene: TRBV4-2; CDR3aa: CASSQDRQTGTRNQPQHF
d_gene: TRBD1; j_gene: TRBJ2-3; v_gene: TRBV5-1; CDR3aa: CASSSTLSRDRAWDTQYF
d_gene: .; j_gene: TRBJ2-2; v_gene: TRBV14; CDR3aa: CASSRSLSGAAGELFF
d_gene: TRBD1; j_gene: TRBJ2-7; v_gene: TRBV5-1; CDR3aa: CASSPTGQGHEQYF
d_gene: .; j_gene: TRBJ2-5; v_gene: TRBV15; CDR3aa: CATTKTGHQETQYF
d_gene: TRBD2; j_gene: TRBJ2-5; v_gene: TRBV7-9; CDR3aa: CASSLGLAGEETQYF
d_gene: .; j_gene: TRBJ1-4; v_gene: TRBV2; CDR3aa: CASSGNRAANEKLFF
d_gene: .; j_gene: TRBJ1-6; v_gene: TRBV19; CDR3aa: CASKAGDTNSPLHF
d_gene: .; j_gene: TRBJ1-2; v_gene: TRBV2; CDR3aa: CASSRTAYGYTF
d_gene: TRBD1; j_gene: TRBJ1-3; v_gene: TRBV2; CDR3aa: CASSAQGATGNTIYF
d_gene: .; j_gene: TRBJ2-7; v_gene: TRBV13; CDR3aa: CASSLMADPSYEQYF
d_gene: .; j_gene: TRBJ2-7; v_gene: TRBV3-1/TRBV3-2; CDR3aa: CASSQPDHGFSYEQYF
d_gene: TRBD2; j_gene: TRBJ2-1; v_gene: TRBV2; CDR3aa: CASLRGGGPNNEQFF
d_gene: .; j_gene: TRBJ1-5; v_gene: TRBV6-1; CDR3aa: CASSDAGNYQPQHF
d_gene: TRBD1; j_gene: TRBJ1-1; v_gene: TRBV9; CDR3aa: CASSGYRGSGNTEAFF
d_gene: TRBD1; j_gene: TRBJ2-2; v_gene: TRBV18; CDR3aa: CASSTAMTGSEVTGELFF
d_gene: .; j_gene: TRBJ2-1; v_gene: TRBV2; CDR3aa: CASRGDYNEQFF
d_gene: TRBD1; j_gene: TRBJ2-2; v_gene: TRBV4-3; CDR3aa: CASSQDPAGQGSGELFF
d_gene: .; j_gene: TRBJ2-1; v_gene: TRBV2; CDR3aa: CASSEGTLSYNEQFF
d_gene: TRBD1; j_gene: TRBJ1-2; v_gene: TRBV9; CDR3aa: CASSETGTGGPRKGYTF
d_gene: .; j_gene: TRBJ2-3; v_gene: TRBV9; CDR3aa: CASSASTGFGTDTQYF
d_gene: .; j_gene: TRBJ1-1; v_gene: TRBV28; CDR3aa: CASSLAGQIEAFF
d_gene: .; j_gene: TRBJ1-2; v_gene: TRBV5-6; CDR3aa: CASSVTQGIYGYTF
d_gene: .; j_gene: TRBJ1-1; v_gene: TRBV27; CDR3aa: CASSLSLAENTEAFF
d_gene: TRBD2; j_gene: TRBJ2-1; v_gene: TRBV18; CDR3aa: CASSPTSDEQFF
d_gene: .; j_gene: TRBJ2-7; v_gene: TRBV5-1; CDR3aa: CASSLGTGRGSYEQYF
d_gene: .; j_gene: TRBJ2-7; v_gene: TRBV5-1; CDR3aa: CASSLALQGFPDEQYF
d_gene: TRBD2; j_gene: TRBJ2-1; v_gene: TRBV7-7; CDR3aa: CASSTGLAGGEQFF
d_gene: .; j_gene: TRBJ2-2; v_gene: TRBV25-1; CDR3aa: CASSELTGELFF
d_gene: TRBD1; j_gene: TRBJ1-1; v_gene: TRBV19; CDR3aa: CASSRQGRGAFF
d_gene: .; j_gene: TRBJ1-1; v_gene: TRBV30; CDR3aa: CAWSVGGTGTEAFF
d_gene: TRBD2; j_gene: TRBJ2-1; v_gene: TRBV9; CDR3aa: CASSVVAGTYNEQFF
d_gene: TRBD1; j_gene: TRBJ2-1; v_gene: TRBV30; CDR3aa: CAWSPGTDNEQFF
d_gene: .; j_gene: TRBJ1-1; v_gene: TRBV19; CDR3aa: CGSGATADTEAFF
d_gene: TRBD2; j_gene: TRBJ2-5; v_gene: TRBV2; CDR3aa: CASNNLAGGPPVTQYF
d_gene: .; j_gene: TRBJ2-2; v_gene: TRBV7-8; CDR3aa: CASSYPGQWKLFF
d_gene: TRBD1; j_gene: TRBJ1-3; v_gene: TRBV4-1; CDR3aa: CASSGRRQGAGNTIYF
d_gene: .; j_gene: TRBJ2-1; v_gene: TRBV28; CDR3aa: CASSFLQPIGNEQFF
d_gene: .; j_gene: TRBJ2-7; v_gene: TRBV7-9; CDR3aa: CASIKDFGGPNEQYF
d_gene: .; j_gene: TRBJ1-2; v_gene: TRBV30; CDR3aa: CAWSVRGRRPANYGYTF
d_gene: .; j_gene: TRBJ2-2; v_gene: TRBV19; CDR3aa: CASRIQGIGGELFF
d_gene: .; j_gene: TRBJ2-3; v_gene: TRBV6-5; CDR3aa: CASSYSREGSRNTQYF
d_gene: .; j_gene: TRBJ2-1; v_gene: TRBV19; CDR3aa: CASSIFLSYNEQFF
d_gene: .; j_gene: TRBJ2-5; v_gene: TRBV15; CDR3aa: CATSGARETQYF